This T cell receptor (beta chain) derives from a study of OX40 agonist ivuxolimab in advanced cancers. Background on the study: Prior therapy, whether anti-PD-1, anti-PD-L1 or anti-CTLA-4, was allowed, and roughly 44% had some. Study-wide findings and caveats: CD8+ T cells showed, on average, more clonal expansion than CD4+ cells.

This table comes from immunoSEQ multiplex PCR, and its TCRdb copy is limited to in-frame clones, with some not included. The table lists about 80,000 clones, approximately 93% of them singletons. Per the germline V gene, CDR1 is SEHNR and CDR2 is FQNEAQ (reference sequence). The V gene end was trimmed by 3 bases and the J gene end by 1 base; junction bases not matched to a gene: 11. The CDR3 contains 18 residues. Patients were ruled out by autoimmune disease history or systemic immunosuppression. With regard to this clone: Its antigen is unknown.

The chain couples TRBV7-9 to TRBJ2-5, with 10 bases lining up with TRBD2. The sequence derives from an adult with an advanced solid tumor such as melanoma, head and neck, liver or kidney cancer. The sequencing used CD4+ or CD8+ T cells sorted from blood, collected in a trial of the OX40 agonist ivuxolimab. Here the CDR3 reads CASSFPGLAPDSQETQYF. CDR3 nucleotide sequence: TGTGCCAGCAGCTTTCCGGGACTAGCGCCAGATAGCCAAGAGACCCAGTACTTC.